The entry below describes one T cell receptor beta chain. The antigen is not known. The CDR3 consists of 15 residues. The germline V gene has CDR1 MDHEN and CDR2 SYDVKM. Trimming took off 4 bases at V and 2 bases at J, with 14 bases between the two ends. Treatment defined: approximately 9-day PBMC culture with coronavirus spike peptide pools or control peptides (ViraFEST assay). At the Johns Hopkins FTIC core, DNA taken from cultured CD4+ T cells was sequenced by way of the Oncomine TCR Beta short-read assay. It was from cultured CD4+ T cells that genomic DNA was extracted. A single record per CDR3 protein comes from TCRdb applying MiXCR to the PCR reads. The sample holds roughly 11,000 distinct CDR3 sequences; around 59% are singletons and the top ten take roughly 14%. The sample belongs to a study of vaccination and CD4 T cells after COVID-19.

J is TRBJ1-2 and V is TRBV28, with D perhaps TRBD1 (5 bases). Sequencing was carried out using CD4+ T cells from blood, cultured in vitro. The TCR was taken from a human donor who had recovered from COVID-19. CDR3 DNA: TGTGCCAGCAGTTCTCTCCGGACATACAACTATGGCTACACCTTC. Its translation: CASSSLRTYNYGYTF.